The rows below give T cell receptor beta chains drawn from one sample of a study of shared T cell receptors in the human thymus. Data came from immunoSEQ multiplex PCR; TCRdb stores just in-frame clones and leaves some out. Of 550,000 to 800,000 clones listed, 70% to 90% were seen once; the top ten hold over 0.008%. Separately, the same data were catalogued under a study of human thymus T cells.

Input material: thymocytes. The receptors here all came from a girl under three years old with a congenital heart defect. Each CDR3 is given with its conserved first and last residue. D genes are given only for firm matches. Size values are once, few and many counts, or a class for expanded clones, and some rows have none.

clone_size: few
j_call: TRBJ1-1
d_call: NA
v_call: TRBV19
cdr3_aa: CASSTGDRLITEAFF
cdr3_nt: TGTGCCAGTAGTACCGGTGACAGGTTGATCACTGAAGCTTTCTTT

clone_size: once
j_call: TRBJ1-1
d_call: TRBD1
v_call: TRBV25-1
cdr3_aa: CASSGRDREKPNTEAFF
cdr3_nt: TGTGCCAGCAGTGGAAGGGACAGGGAAAAACCGAACACTGAAGCTTTCTTT

clone_size: NA
j_call: TRBJ2-6
d_call: NA
v_call: TRBV12-2
cdr3_aa: CASRLGGGQGYSGANVLTF
cdr3_nt: TGTGCAAGTCGCTTAGGGGGGGGACAGGGGTACTCTGGGGCCAACGTCCTGACTTTC

clone_size: NA
j_call: TRBJ1-2
d_call: TRBD1
v_call: TRBV4-3
cdr3_aa: CASSQDISLFHLTGHYGYTF
cdr3_nt: TGCGCCAGCAGCCAAGACATCAGCTTGTTCCACTTGACAGGGCACTATGGCTACACCTTC

clone_size: NA
j_call: TRBJ2-7
d_call: TRBD1
v_call: TRBV6-5
cdr3_aa: CATHTGTDPSYEQYF
cdr3_nt: TGTGCCACCCATACCGGGACAGATCCTTCCTACGAGCAGTACTTC

clone_size: NA
j_call: TRBJ1-3
d_call: NA
v_call: TRBV4-3
cdr3_aa: CASSHGSPRVGESGNTIYF
cdr3_nt: TGCGCCAGCAGCCATGGCTCTCCAAGGGTAGGGGAATCTGGAAACACCATATATTTT

clone_size: NA
j_call: TRBJ1-1
d_call: NA
v_call: TRBV4-1
cdr3_aa: CASSLGQPNTEAFF
cdr3_nt: TGCGCCAGCAGCCTCGGACAGCCGAACACTGAAGCTTTCTTT

clone_size: NA
j_call: TRBJ1-1
d_call: NA
v_call: TRBV28
cdr3_aa: CASSLWALRGRKTEAFF
cdr3_nt: TGTGCCAGCAGTTTATGGGCATTGCGGGGGCGGAAGACTGAAGCTTTCTTT

clone_size: NA
j_call: TRBJ2-7
d_call: NA
v_call: TRBV27
cdr3_aa: CASRGGRMPAYEQYF
cdr3_nt: TGTGCCAGCAGAGGAGGAAGGATGCCCGCCTACGAGCAGTACTTC

clone_size: NA
j_call: TRBJ2-5
d_call: NA
v_call: TRBV27
cdr3_aa: CASSSTYQETQYF
cdr3_nt: TGTGCCAGCAGCTCTACGTACCAAGAGACCCAGTACTTC

clone_size: NA
j_call: TRBJ1-2
d_call: TRBD1
v_call: TRBV5-1
cdr3_aa: CASSPQITGTVDNYGYTF
cdr3_nt: TGCGCCAGCAGCCCGCAAATCACCGGGACAGTTGACAACTATGGCTACACCTTC

clone_size: NA
j_call: TRBJ2-2
d_call: TRBD1
v_call: TRBV15
cdr3_aa: CATSPTSGQGYTGELFF
cdr3_nt: TGTGCCACCAGCCCAACTTCCGGACAGGGTTACACCGGGGAGCTGTTTTTT

clone_size: NA
j_call: TRBJ2-1
d_call: NA
v_call: TRBV7-2
cdr3_aa: CASRVRPVVRNEQFF
cdr3_nt: TGTGCCAGCAGGGTGAGGCCGGTGGTGAGGAATGAGCAGTTCTTC

clone_size: NA
j_call: TRBJ2-3
d_call: TRBD1
v_call: TRBV11-3
cdr3_aa: CASSFDRESDTQYF
cdr3_nt: TGTGCCAGCAGCTTTGACAGGGAATCAGATACGCAGTATTTT

clone_size: NA
j_call: TRBJ2-7
d_call: NA
v_call: TRBV18
cdr3_aa: CASSPSPEPNYEQYF
cdr3_nt: TGTGCCAGCTCACCCTCCCCCGAACCTAACTACGAGCAGTACTTC

clone_size: NA
j_call: TRBJ1-5
d_call: TRBD1
v_call: TRBV5-4
cdr3_aa: CASSLGTGTDQPQHF
cdr3_nt: TGTGCCAGCAGCTTGGGGACAGGGACAGACCAGCCCCAGCATTTT

clone_size: NA
j_call: TRBJ2-1
d_call: NA
v_call: TRBV7-9
cdr3_aa: CASSLGTTVPNEQFF
cdr3_nt: TGTGCCAGCAGCTTAGGAACTACCGTTCCCAATGAGCAGTTCTTC

clone_size: NA
j_call: TRBJ1-2
d_call: TRBD1
v_call: TRBV14
cdr3_aa: CASSQDRGDREYGYTF
cdr3_nt: TGTGCCAGCAGCCAAGATCGGGGGGACAGGGAGTATGGCTACACCTTC

clone_size: NA
j_call: TRBJ2-7
d_call: TRBD1
v_call: TRBV6-5
cdr3_aa: CASSYGMGQEPPEQYF
cdr3_nt: TGTGCCAGCAGTTACGGGATGGGACAGGAGCCTCCCGAGCAGTACTTC

clone_size: NA
j_call: TRBJ2-5
d_call: TRBD1
v_call: TRBV18
cdr3_aa: CASSPTGGQETQYF
cdr3_nt: TGTGCCAGCTCACCGACAGGGGGCCAAGAGACCCAGTACTTC

clone_size: NA
j_call: TRBJ2-3
d_call: NA
v_call: TRBV12-5
cdr3_aa: CASGLVPLLGGPLGDTQYF
cdr3_nt: TGTGCTAGTGGTTTGGTACCCCTGTTGGGGGGGCCTTTAGGGGATACGCAGTATTTT

clone_size: NA
j_call: TRBJ2-3
d_call: NA
v_call: TRBV5-1
cdr3_aa: CASSRVSVPSSTDTQYF
cdr3_nt: TGCGCCAGCAGCCGGGTGTCTGTCCCTAGCTCCACAGATACGCAGTATTTT

clone_size: NA
j_call: TRBJ2-1
d_call: TRBD1
v_call: TRBV5-6
cdr3_aa: CASSLEGQVNYNEQFF
cdr3_nt: TGTGCCAGCAGCTTGGAGGGACAGGTGAATTACAATGAGCAGTTCTTC

clone_size: NA
j_call: TRBJ1-4
d_call: NA
v_call: TRBV7-9
cdr3_aa: CASSLPTRSTNEKLFF
cdr3_nt: TGTGCCAGCAGCTTACCCACCCGGTCTACTAATGAAAAACTGTTTTTT